Listed below are T cell receptor beta chains from one sample, sequenced in a study of CD8+ T cells in alopecia areata. Clones were sequenced by immunoSEQ multiplex PCR, and TCRdb holds only the in-frame ones, with some missing. The table includes under 350,000 clones, 58% detected once. Specimen: CD4+ T cells sorted from blood, collected at week 24, from a patient treated with tofacitinib. The source of these receptors is a human donor with alopecia areata. Both conserved end residues are part of each CDR3. D genes are given only for firm matches. The listing skips clone size in some rows; elsewhere it reads once, few, many or a size class.

TRBJ2-5 | few | NA | TRBV14 | CASSQGVTAETQYF | TGTGCCAGCAGCCAGGGAGTAACAGCAGAGACCCAGTACTTC
TRBJ1-2 | NA | TRBD1 | TRBV25-1 | CASSIQGDYTF | TGTGCCAGCAGTATACAGGGGGACTACACCTTC
TRBJ1-2 | NA | TRBD1 | TRBV7-9 | CASRPGGSPNYGYTF | TGTGCCAGCCGCCCAGGGGGATCCCCGAACTATGGCTACACCTTC
TRBJ2-5 | few | NA | TRBV7-2 | CASSLRGETQYF | TGTGCCAGCAGCTTACGTGGAGAGACCCAGTACTTC
TRBJ1-5 | NA | NA | TRBV4-1 | CASSQASSNQPQHF | TGCGCCAGCAGCCAAGCAAGCTCTAATCAGCCCCAGCATTTT
TRBJ1-2 | few | NA | TRBV2 | CASSERGVGGYTF | TGTGCCAGCAGTGAAAGAGGGGTAGGAGGCTACACCTTC
TRBJ2-1 | NA | TRBD1 | TRBV4-1 | CASSQVGVDWTGQMSTYNEQFF | TGCGCCAGCAGCCAAGTTGGGGTAGATTGGACAGGGCAGATGTCAACCTACAATGAGCAGTTCTTC
TRBJ2-7 | NA | TRBD1 | TRBV10-3 | CATNPDRGREQYF | TGTGCCACCAACCCCGACAGGGGTCGCGAGCAGTACTTC
TRBJ1-3 | few | NA | TRBV7-9 | CATPESSGNTIYF | TGTGCCACCCCAGAGAGCTCTGGAAACACCATATATTTT
TRBJ1-2 | NA | TRBD1 | TRBV7-8 | CASSLTGTGGYTF | TGTGCCAGCAGCCTTACCGGGACAGGCGGCTACACCTTC
TRBJ1-6 | NA | TRBD1 | TRBV7-8 | CASSRDRVSSPLHF | TGTGCCAGCAGCCGGGACAGGGTGAGCTCACCCCTCCACTTT
TRBJ2-7 | NA | NA | TRBV9 | CASSVRDGDLYEQYF | TGTGCCAGCAGCGTAAGGGATGGGGATCTATACGAGCAGTACTTC
TRBJ2-3 | NA | TRBD1 | TRBV30 | CAWLSLGQVSNTQYF | TGTGCCTGGCTAAGTTTAGGACAGGTTTCAAATACGCAGTATTTT
TRBJ1-2 | NA | NA | TRBV2 | CASRGEYGYTF | TGTGCCAGCCGGGGAGAGTACGGCTACACCTTC
TRBJ2-1 | NA | TRBD2 | TRBV12-5 | CASALGLARYHEQFF | TGTGCTAGTGCCCTGGGACTAGCGAGGTACCATGAGCAGTTCTTC
TRBJ1-2 | few | NA | TRBV30 | CAWSRQLRAQDGYTF | TGTGCCTGGAGCCGGCAGCTCAGGGCCCAGGATGGCTACACCTTC
TRBJ1-1 | NA | NA | TRBV29-1 | CSVTLRLVTEAFF | TGCAGCGTTACCCTCAGACTGGTGACTGAAGCTTTCTTT
TRBJ2-7 | NA | NA | TRBV15 | CATSRDRRYEQYF | TGTGCCACCAGCAGAGATCGTCGCTACGAGCAGTACTTC
TRBJ2-3 | NA | NA | TRBV7-2 | CASSRDSTDTQYF | TGTGCCAGCAGCCGAGATAGCACAGATACGCAGTATTTT
TRBJ2-2 | once | NA | TRBV4-2 | CASSQHIRGANTGELFF | TGTGCCAGCAGCCAGCACATCAGGGGAGCGAACACCGGGGAGCTGTTTTTT
TRBJ1-4 | few | NA | TRBV4-3 | CASSQGSNRVTEKLFF | TGCGCCAGCAGCCAAGGGAGCAACAGGGTTACCGAGAAACTGTTTTTT
TRBJ2-5 | NA | NA | TRBV5-4 | CASSLALEETQYF | TGTGCCAGCAGCTTGGCCTTAGAGGAGACCCAGTACTTC
TRBJ1-1 | many | NA | TRBV5-1 | CASSLRGDTVNTEAFF | TGCGCCAGCAGCCTAAGGGGGGACACCGTGAACACTGAAGCTTTCTTT
TRBJ2-7 | NA | NA | TRBV2 | CASSLVSGEVAYEQYF | TGTGCCAGCAGCCTTGTATCAGGGGAAGTAGCCTACGAGCAGTACTTC
TRBJ1-6 | NA | NA | TRBV30 | CASTEISGLTNSYNSPLHF | TGTGCCTCCACTGAGATCTCGGGGCTGACAAACTCCTATAATTCACCCCTCCACTTT
TRBJ2-3 | NA | TRBD2 | TRBV9 | CASSVSTSGGTDTQYF | TGTGCCAGCAGCGTTTCGACTAGCGGGGGAACAGATACGCAGTATTTT
TRBJ2-1 | NA | NA | TRBV7-2 | CASSLVSGSGNEQFF | TGTGCCAGCAGCTTAGTCTCAGGGAGCGGCAATGAGCAGTTCTTC
TRBJ1-2 | NA | NA | TRBV5-4 | CASSGSPGTHYGYTF | TGTGCCAGCAGCGGCTCGCCCGGGACCCACTATGGCTACACCTTC
TRBJ2-7 | few | TRBD2 | TRBV2 | CASRAPGLPDYEQYF | TGTGCCAGCAGGGCACCGGGACTACCAGACTACGAGCAGTACTTC
TRBJ1-2 | NA | TRBD1 | TRBV7-6 | CASSLADRGYGYTF | TGTGCCAGCAGCTTAGCGGACAGGGGCTATGGCTACACCTTC